These 20 T cell receptor beta chains originate from one sample sequenced in a study of blood T cell repertoires in COVID-19. Produced via immunoSEQ multiplex PCR; TCRdb's table is partial and in-frame only. Of about 220,000 clones in the sample, about four fifths were seen once. The sample consisted of PBMCs or T cells enriched from blood (not recorded which). The source of these receptors is a woman aged 40 to 49 with acute COVID-19.

The chain recombines TRBV3-1 (or the pseudogene TRBV3-2) with TRBJ1-6, with 7 bases matching TRBD1. The CDR3 runs 15 residues. The germline V gene encodes CDR1 LGHDT and CDR2 YNNKEL (reference sequence). The junction had 3 bases not matched to a gene; V was cut back by 5 bases and J by 2 bases. CDR3 in DNA: TGTGCCAGCAGCTACGACAGGGCCTATAATTCACCCCTCCACTTT. Translating gives CASSYDRAYNSPLHF.

This rearrangement joins TRBV7-9 to TRBJ2-2; TRBD2 aligns across 8 bases. The CDR3 extends over 14 amino acids. Germline assignment: CDR1 SEHNR and CDR2 FQNEAQ (reference sequence). The junction had 6 bases not matched to a gene; V was cut back by 5 bases and J by 7 bases. The CDR3 loop is CASSLGGVRGELFF. CDR3 coding DNA: TGTGCCAGCAGCCTCGGGGGGGTTCGCGGGGAGCTGTTTTTT.

This clone was counted ten times or more. J is TRBJ1-6 and V is TRBV3-1 (or the pseudogene TRBV3-2); tentative D call: TRBD1 (6 bases). V was trimmed by 4 bases and J by 0 bases, leaving 16 bases between them. Per the germline V gene, CDR1 is LGHDT and CDR2 is YNNKEL (reference sequence). The CDR3 extends over 18 amino acids. The CDR3 is CASSPYTGFSSYNSPLHF. DNA for the CDR3: TGTGCCAGCAGCCCCTACACAGGGTTTAGCTCCTATAATTCACCCCTCCACTTT.

Only one count was recorded for this clone. The V and J genes are TRBV10-3 and TRBJ2-1; possibly TRBD2 for D (6 bases). With 2 bases removed from V and 10 bases from J, the gap between germline ends came to 18 bases. Germline V gene lookup returns CDR1 ENHRY and CDR2 SYGVKD. This CDR3 region has 15 residues. As DNA, the CDR3 is TGTGCCATCAGTGAGAGGATGGACTACCAATCCGAGCAGTTCTTC. Translating it yields CAISERMDYQSEQFF.

This chain joins TRBV10-2 and TRBJ1-1, with D possibly being TRBD1 (6 bases). CDR3 length: 13 amino acids. Per the germline V gene, CDR1 is WSHSY and CDR2 is SAAADI. V lost 2 bases, J lost 4 bases, and 8 bases lay in between. Here the CDR3 DNA reads TGCGCCAGCAGTGAGACAGGGCGCACTGAAGCTTTCTTT. Translation: CASSETGRTEAFF.

This clone was seen a handful of times. The gene calls are TRBV11-2 and TRBJ2-5; D remains ambiguous. The length of the CDR3 is 13 residues. The germline V gene has CDR1 SGHAT and CDR2 FQNNGV. V shed 5 bases and J shed 2 bases, with 9 bases lying between them. The CDR3: CASSLGQQETQYF. In DNA form, the CDR3 reads TGTGCCAGCAGCCTAGGGCAGCAAGAGACCCAGTACTTC.

The table lists this clone with a count of one. The chain is built from TRBV5-6 and TRBJ1-2; no firm D call. The V end was cut by 5 bases, the J end by 5 bases, with 16 bases between. The CDR3 totals 14 residues. Germline lookup yields CDR1 SGHDT and CDR2 YYEEEE. This CDR3 reads CASSSYPPLYGYTF. DNA for the CDR3: TGTGCCAGCAGTTCATATCCCCCCCTATATGGCTACACCTTC.

The sample holds one count of this clone. V gene TRBV5-5 combines with J gene TRBJ1-2; TRBD1 matches at 8 bases. This CDR3 contains 15 residues. Unmatched junction bases numbered 9, after V lost 4 bases and J lost 4 bases. Germline V gene sequence: CDR1 SGHKS, CDR2 YYEKEE (reference sequence). The CDR3 loop is CASSPNQGAIYGYTF. CDR3 sequence (DNA): TGTGCCAGCAGCCCAAACCAGGGGGCCATCTATGGCTACACCTTC.

DNA for the CDR3: TGTGCCAGCAGCCTTCTAGGTCTAGCGGACACCGGGGAGCTGTTTTTT. It is translated as CASSLLGLADTGELFF. The gene calls are TRBV3-1 (or the pseudogene TRBV3-2) and TRBJ2-2, with 7 nucleotides matching TRBD2. Germline CDR1 LGHDT, CDR2 YNNKEL (reference sequence). The junction had 8 bases not matched to a gene; V was cut back by 4 bases and J by 3 bases. The CDR3 sequence is 16 residues long.

This sequence joins TRBV2 and TRBJ2-2; D perhaps matches TRBD1 (6 bases). V lost 11 bases and J lost 1, with 11 bases in between. This CDR3 spans 13 amino acids. CDR1 is SNHLY and CDR2 is FYNNEI in the germline V gene. CDR3 bases: TGTGCCCAGGGGATTCGGAACACCGGGGAGCTGTTTTTT. It yields the protein CAQGIRNTGELFF.

V and J are TRBV18 and TRBJ2-2; maybe TRBD1 (5 bases). The CDR3 totals 15 residues. Trimming cost V 3 bases and J 0 bases, with 8 bases left between them. The germline gives CDR1 KGHSH, CDR2 LQKENI. CDR3 amino acids: CASSPRTPNTGELFF. The CDR3 coding sequence is TGTGCCAGCTCACCTAGGACACCGAACACCGGGGAGCTGTTTTTT.

J is TRBJ2-7 and V is TRBV27; no clear D. The V end lost 1 base, the J end lost 0 bases, and 7 bases lay between the germline ends. Germline V gene data show CDR1 as MNHEY and CDR2 as SMNVEV (reference sequence). This CDR3 spans 14 amino acids. The CDR3 spells CASSLLADSYEQYF. The CDR3 region has the DNA TGTGCCAGCAGTTTATTGGCGGACTCCTACGAGCAGTACTTC.

This clone was found once. The chain employs TRBV29-1 and TRBJ2-1, with 11 bases matching TRBD2. Germline values: CDR1 SQVTM, CDR2 ANQGSEA. Unmatched junction bases numbered 13, after V lost 7 bases and J lost 8 bases. The CDR3 extends over 15 amino acids. The chain's CDR3 is CSGGLAVRRDDEQFF. The DNA for the CDR3 is TGCAGCGGGGGACTAGCGGTGAGGCGGGACGATGAGCAGTTCTTC.

This clone was counted a single time. This chain uses TRBV18 with TRBJ2-1, with no clear D. This CDR3 region has 11 residues. The germline V gene encodes CDR1 KGHSH and CDR2 LQKENI. V lost 6 bases to trimming and J lost 7 bases, with 7 bases between them. The CDR3 coding sequence is TGTGCCAGCTCCGCGAGAAATGAGCAGTTCTTC. Translation: CASSARNEQFF.

This chain uses TRBV29-1 with TRBJ1-2, with D perhaps TRBD1 (6 bases). Germline V CDR1 and CDR2: SQVTM, ANQGSEA. The CDR3 covers 13 residues. Trimming took 4 bases from V and 4 from J, leaving 13 bases between them. The CDR3, as DNA: TGCAGCGTTGTGACAGGCAGTCGCTATGGCTACACCTTC. It specifies CSVVTGSRYGYTF.

The V call is TRBV7-9, the J call TRBJ1-1, with 10 bases that match TRBD1. CDR1 and CDR2 (germline): SEHNR, FQNEAQ (reference sequence). V lost 1 base, J lost 4 bases, and 3 bases stayed unmatched. The CDR3 is made up of 15 amino acids. As DNA, the CDR3 is TGTGCCAGCAGCTTAGGGACAGGGGGTGGCACTGAAGCTTTCTTT. Translated: CASSLGTGGGTEAFF.

This clone was counted a single time. This chain connects TRBV20-1 to TRBJ2-7; D gene ambiguous. V lost 3 bases and J 6 bases, leaving 15 bases between the germline ends. CDR1 and CDR2 (germline): DFQATT, SNEGSKA (reference sequence). This CDR3 spans 13 amino acids. CDR3 loop: CSASHRVPGEQYF. CDR3 DNA sequence: TGCAGTGCTAGTCACCGGGTCCCCGGCGAGCAGTACTTC.

V is TRBV30 and J is TRBJ1-2; D unresolved. V was pared by 2 bases and J by 4 bases, with 8 bases between. The CDR3 has 12 amino acids. The germline CDR1 and CDR2 sequences are GTSNPN and SVGIG (reference sequence). In DNA form, the CDR3 reads TGTGCCTGGAGTCAGTTCCTCTATGGCTACACCTTC. It encodes CAWSQFLYGYTF.

The chain couples TRBV6-5 to TRBJ2-7; D is perhaps TRBD1 (5 bases). Trimming cost V 6 bases and J 6 bases, with 12 bases left between them. The CDR3 extends over 12 amino acids. Per the germline V gene, CDR1 is MNHEY and CDR2 is SVGAGI. The CDR3 spells CASSRTYAEQYF. The CDR3, as DNA: TGTGCCAGCAGCAGGACATATGCCGAGCAGTACTTC.

The chain recombines TRBV4-1 with TRBJ1-1; a possible D gene is TRBD1 (6 bases). Trimming removed 1 base from V and 5 bases from J, with 17 bases in between. The CDR3 totals 16 residues. From germline, CDR1 is MGHRA and CDR2 YSYEKL. This CDR3 reads CASSQGLAGAGTEAFF. The CDR3 nucleotides read TGCGCCAGCAGCCAAGGCTTAGCGGGGGCGGGAACTGAAGCTTTCTTT.